Listed below are T cell receptor beta chains from one sample, sequenced in a study of post-analysis software for immune sequencing data. A single record per CDR3 protein comes from TCRdb applying MiXCR to the PCR reads. The sample lists roughly 800,000 distinct CDR3 sequences, roughly 30% occurring once. Source material: blood. The receptors originated from a girl aged 10 to 17 with multiple sclerosis. CDR3s include the opening cysteine and the closing phenylalanine or tryptophan. A D gene is named only where the DNA matches it firmly. The listing skips clone size in some rows; elsewhere it reads once, few, many or a size class.

size	D	V	J	CDR3	DNA
NA	TRBD1	TRBV24-1	TRBJ2-1	CATSDPTGNSRNEQFF	TGTGCCACCAGTGATCCGACAGGGAACTCCCGCAATGAGCAGTTCTTC
NA	TRBD2	TRBV10-3	TRBJ2-1	CAIGDSGGAYNEQFF	TGTGCCATCGGGGATAGCGGGGGGGCTTACAATGAGCAGTTCTTC
NA	TRBD1	TRBV6-6	TRBJ1-2	CASSYDRGFYGYTF	TGTGCCAGCAGCTACGACAGGGGTTTCTATGGCTACACCTTC
few	NA	TRBV7-6	TRBJ1-1	CASSLERQTEAFF	TGTGCCAGCAGCTTAGAGCGACAGACTGAAGCTTTCTTT
many	TRBD2	TRBV29-1	TRBJ2-5	CSGGREVQETQYF	TGCAGCGGCGGACGGGAGGTCCAAGAGACCCAGTACTTC
once	NA	TRBV28	TRBJ2-5	CASSPDLPLGEQYF	TGTGCCAGCAGTCCGGACCTACCTCTTGGTGAGCAGTACTTC
NA	NA	TRBV6-5	TRBJ1-5	CASSYGRAGEPQHF	TGTGCCAGCAGTTACGGACGGGCGGGTGAGCCCCAGCATTTT
NA	TRBD1	TRBV9	TRBJ2-1	CASSVGDSFYNEQFF	TGTGCCAGCAGCGTAGGGGACAGCTTTTACAATGAGCAGTTCTTC
NA	NA	TRBV4-1	TRBJ2-3	CASSQVITDTQYF	TGCGCCAGCAGCCAAGTTATCACAGATACGCAGTATTTT
NA	NA	TRBV3-1	TRBJ1-5	CASSQTGYRQPQHF	TGTGCCAGCAGCCAAACGGGGTATAGACAGCCCCAGCATTTT